The 13 T cell receptor beta chains reported below all come from one sample, sequenced in a study of spatial heterogeneity in lung cancer. The time point here: blood at routine non-recurrence follow-up after resection. TCRs were sequenced from unsorted whole RNA of tumor, nontumor lung or PBMC. MiXCR was run by TCRdb on the 5' RACE reads, yielding one entry per CDR3 protein. The repertoire holds more than 95,000 distinct CDR3 sequences, with more than 9% as singletons. Sequenced here: PBMCs, sampled at follow-up. The receptors were gathered from a male donor with early-stage non-small cell lung cancer.

This chain connects TRBV12-3 or TRBV12-4 to TRBJ1-5, with D unclear. This CDR3 is 12 amino acids long. With 5 bases removed from V and 7 bases from J, the gap between germline ends came to 9 bases. The DNA for the CDR3 is TGTGCCAGCAGTGGAGTAGGGCAGCCCCAGCATTTT. Translated, it gives CASSGVGQPQHF.

The V gene is TRBV20-1, the J gene TRBJ2-5; tentative D call: TRBD2 (5 bases). V was pared by 3 bases and J by 2 bases, with 7 bases between. This CDR3 region has 12 residues. CDR1 and CDR2 from the germline V gene are DFQATT and SNEGSKA (reference sequence). The CDR3 loop is CSASGEQETQYF. The CDR3 DNA sequence: TGCAGTGCTAGCGGGGAGCAAGAGACCCAGTACTTC.

The chain is built from TRBV27 and TRBJ1-5; D unresolved. The germline gives CDR1 MNHEY, CDR2 SMNVEV (reference sequence). The V and J ends lost 6 bases and 7 bases respectively, with 16 bases between them. This CDR3 is built from 14 residues. CDR3 residues: CASRLYPSGQPQHF. The CDR3 DNA is TGTGCCAGCAGACTCTACCCTTCCGGACAGCCCCAGCATTTT.

In this sample, this clonotype turned up a few times. V gene TRBV19 combines with J gene TRBJ1-5; 8 bases agree with TRBD1. V dropped 5 bases and J dropped 2; count of bases not matched to a gene: 11. The CDR3 contains 17 residues. CDR1 is LNHDA, CDR2 SQIVND, per germline (reference sequence). CDR3 protein: CASSLGQGVSRNQPQHF. CDR3 DNA: TGTGCCAGTAGTCTCGGACAGGGTGTGAGTCGCAATCAGCCCCAGCATTTT.

This clonotype was detected only once. The V gene is TRBV28, the J gene TRBJ2-1, with D possibly matching TRBD1 (6 bases). This CDR3 has 13 amino acids. The V gene's germline CDR1 is MDHEN and CDR2 SYDVKM. The V gene lost 2 bases and the J gene lost 8 bases, with 10 bases spanning the gap. The CDR3 region is CASSLSRGYEQFF. The CDR3 region has the DNA TGTGCCAGCAGTTTAAGCAGGGGCTATGAGCAGTTCTTC.

CDR3 amino acids: CASRLTGEGNTIYF. DNA of the CDR3: TGTGCCAGCAGACTAACAGGGGAGGGAAACACCATATATTTT. This chain connects TRBV28 to TRBJ1-3; TRBD1 matches 7 bases. With V trimmed by 6 bases and J by 4 bases, 6 bases remained unmatched. Germline CDR1 is MDHEN and CDR2 is SYDVKM. This CDR3 spans 14 amino acids.

In its sample, this clonotype was seen a few times. V gene TRBV7-6 combines with J gene TRBJ1-3, with 8 nucleotides matching TRBD1. The germline CDR1 and CDR2 sequences are SGHVS and FNYEAQ. The J segment lost 8 bases and the V segment lost 3 bases, leaving 6 bases of the junction unmatched. This CDR3 comprises 14 residues. The CDR3 loop reads CASSLVQGGHTIYF. As DNA, the CDR3 is TGTGCCAGCAGCTTGGTACAGGGGGGACACACCATATATTTT.

This clonotype was found a few times. This rearrangement joins TRBV15 to TRBJ2-5; 15 nucleotides line up with TRBD2. Trimming at V came to 2 bases and at J to 2 bases, leaving 3 bases not matched to a gene. The CDR3 runs 17 residues. Germline V gene sequence: CDR1 LNHNV, CDR2 YYDKDF (reference sequence). CDR3 sequence reads: CATSRPGLAGGQETQYF. The CDR3 nucleotides read TGTGCCACCAGCAGACCCGGACTAGCGGGGGGGCAAGAGACCCAGTACTTC.

The chain couples TRBV20-1 to TRBJ2-1; D remains ambiguous. In germline, CDR1 is DFQATT, CDR2 SNEGSKA (reference sequence). The V gene lost 1 base and the J gene lost 4 bases, with 14 bases spanning the gap. CDR3 length: 15 amino acids. CDR3 DNA: TGCAGTGCTAGAGCGCCAGCAAGGACGTACAATGAGCAGTTCTTC. It specifies CSARAPARTYNEQFF.

Many counts were recorded for this clonotype. This CDR3 is CASSASGETSGNTIYF. The DNA for the CDR3 is TGTGCCAGCAGTGCCTCTGGGGAGACGTCAGGAAACACCATATATTTT. The chain combines TRBV12-3 or TRBV12-4 with TRBJ1-3, with D unclear. The CDR3 loop spans 16 amino acids. The V and J ends lost 5 bases and 4 bases respectively, with 18 bases between them.

This clonotype has at least ten counts. V and J are TRBV28 and TRBJ2-3, with D possibly called TRBD1 or TRBD2 (6 bases each). V was shortened by 5 bases and J by 5 bases, with 11 bases between the two germline ends. From germline, CDR1 is MDHEN and CDR2 SYDVKM. CDR3 length equals 13 residues. The CDR3 region is CASSPGAEDTQYF. DNA of the CDR3: TGTGCCAGCAGTCCGGGGGCCGAAGATACGCAGTATTTT.

This clonotype turned up a few times. The V gene is TRBV7-2, the J gene TRBJ1-2; D not certain. Germline CDR1 reads SGHTA; CDR2 reads FQGNSA. The CDR3 consists of 13 residues. V was pared by 4 bases and J by 4 bases, with 10 bases between. The CDR3 coding sequence is TGTGCCAGCAGCTCCCCCGGTTCCTATGGCTACACCTTC. This translates into CASSSPGSYGYTF. Together with reference TRBV7-2 and TRBJ1-2, the CDR3 gives the full variable domain: GAGVSQSPSNKVTEKGKDVELRCDPISGHTALYWYRQSLGQGLEFLIYFQGNSAPDKSGLPSDRFSAERTGGSVSTLTIQRTQQEDSAVYLCASSSPGSYGYTFGSGTRLTVV.

V and J are TRBV28 and TRBJ2-7, with 9 bases that match TRBD1. Germline trimming cut 5 bases from V and 6 bases from J; bases unmatched to any gene: 8. Germline CDR1 MDHEN, CDR2 SYDVKM. This CDR3 spans 14 amino acids. In DNA form, the CDR3 reads TGTGCCAGCAGTCGGGACAGGGCGTTAGGCGAGCAGTACTTC. This encodes CASSRDRALGEQYF.